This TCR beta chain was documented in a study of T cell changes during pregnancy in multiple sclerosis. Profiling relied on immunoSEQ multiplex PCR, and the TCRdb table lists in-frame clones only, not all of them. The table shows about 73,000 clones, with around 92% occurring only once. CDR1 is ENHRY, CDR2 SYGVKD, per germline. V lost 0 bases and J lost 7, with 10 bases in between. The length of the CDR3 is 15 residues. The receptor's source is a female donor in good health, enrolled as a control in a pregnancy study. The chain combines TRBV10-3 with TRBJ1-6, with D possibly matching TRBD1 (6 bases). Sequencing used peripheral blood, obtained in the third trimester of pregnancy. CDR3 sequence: CAISESQQGNSPLHF. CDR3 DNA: TGTGCCATCAGTGAGTCGCAACAGGGAAATTCACCCCTCCACTTT.